This T cell receptor beta chain was profiled in a study of shared clonotypes between healthy human individuals. Across the whole study: There were three CD4 naive, three CD4 memory, two CD8 naive and one CD8 memory plates per donor. Study outcomes and limitations: A generally larger estimated richness was seen in naive subsets than in memory subsets. Non-shared clonotypes were found to have lower generation probabilities than the clonotypes that were shared by all four of the sorted-subset donors.

Nashville, Tennessee was home to all donors, who were Caucasian adults. The CDR3 runs to 15 residues. Trimming removed 0 bases from V and 6 bases from J; junction bases left unmatched: 7. The germline V gene has CDR1 MNHEY and CDR2 SVGAGI. As for this clone: Antigen: not known.

Here immunoSEQ multiplex PCR was the method, and the copy in TCRdb shows in-frame clones only, minus some. The sample yields more than 1,200,000 clones, 98% seen once. J is TRBJ2-7 and V is TRBV6-5; 8 nucleotides match TRBD1. The sequence was obtained from a man in his thirties or forties in good health. The source material was naive CD4+ T cells sorted from blood. The subset: CD45RA+ positively selected. The CDR3 loop reads CASSYSGSGTGEQYF. In DNA form, the CDR3 reads TGTGCCAGCAGTTACTCCGGGTCAGGGACAGGCGAGCAGTACTTC.